Each of the 32 T cell receptor beta chains below was sequenced from the same sample in a study of CD8+CD57+ T cells in acquired aplastic anemia. TCR beta VDJ and CDR3 profiles were obtained from a genomic DNA template. One entry per CDR3 protein, called by TCRdb with MiXCR from the reads. This sample has about 110,000 distinct CDR3 sequences, with about half found just once. The sequenced material came from sorted CD4+, CD8+, or CD8+CD57+ T cells (not recorded which) from PBMCs. Receptor source: a human donor in good health, serving as a control.

This clonotype came up many times. V and J are TRBV27 and TRBJ1-2, with 7 bases aligning to TRBD1. The trim removed 6 bases at V and 2 bases at J, leaving 9 bases unmatched. The CDR3 is 15 amino acids. Germline CDR1 is MNHEY and CDR2 is SMNVEV (reference sequence). For the CDR3, the DNA is TGTGCCAGCAGGTCCACAGGGGCCACAAACTATGGCTACACCTTC. The encoded protein is CASRSTGATNYGYTF.

The chain is built from TRBV25-1 and TRBJ1-5, with D tentatively TRBD1 (5 bases). V shed 5 bases and J shed 5 bases, with 19 bases lying between them. The CDR3 runs 16 residues. Germline CDR1 reads MGHDK; CDR2 reads SYGVNS. The CDR3 here is CASSFTGAREDQPQHF. DNA for the CDR3: TGTGCCAGCAGTTTTACCGGGGCTCGAGAGGATCAGCCCCAGCATTTT.

V usage is TRBV29-1 and J usage is TRBJ1-1, with 8 positions matching TRBD1. CDR3 length equals 13 residues. Per germline, CDR1 SQVTM and CDR2 ANQGSEA. The ends lost 7 bases at V and 2 bases at J; junction bases unmatched: 6. CDR3 region: CSARGQGNTEAFF. DNA of the CDR3: TGCAGCGCCCGCGGACAGGGAAACACTGAAGCTTTCTTT.

This clonotype has just one count. Its ends do not fully match the called genes, so a read error is possible. The V gene is TRBV9, the J gene TRBJ2-7, with 7 bases fitting TRBD2. CDR1 and CDR2 (germline): SGDLS, YYNGEE. The CDR3 has 14 amino acids. The CDR3 nucleotides are TGTGCCTGCAGCGGGGCAGGACGATCCCACGAGCAGTACTTC. It yields the protein CACSGAGRSHEQYF.

The chain carries TRBV2 and TRBJ1-5, with D possibly matching TRBD1 (6 bases). Trimming took 2 bases from V and 7 from J, leaving 15 bases between them. There are 15 residues in the CDR3. Per germline, CDR1 SNHLY and CDR2 FYNNEI. CDR3: CASSETTGLNQPQHF. The CDR3 region has the DNA TGTGCCAGCAGTGAAACAACAGGGTTGAACCAGCCCCAGCATTTT.

In its sample, this clonotype was seen many times. The chain links TRBV5-6 to TRBJ1-1; TRBD1 matches 9 bases. The CDR3 spans 14 residues. After removal of 4 bases from V and 2 bases from J, the junction contained 3 bases not matched to a gene. The germline V gene has CDR1 SGHDT and CDR2 YYEEEE. The CDR3 DNA sequence: TGTGCCAGCAGCATGGGACAGGGTAACACTGAAGCTTTCTTT. Amino acid sequence: CASSMGQGNTEAFF.

V and J are TRBV7-3 and TRBJ1-2; 7 bases agree with TRBD1. J was trimmed by 3 bases and V by 5 bases; bases with no gene match: 3. Germline-derived CDR1 and CDR2 are SGHTA and FQGTGA. The CDR3 runs to 13 residues. The CDR3 region has the DNA TGTGCCAGCAGCCCGGGACAGTACTATGGCTACACCTTC. It translates to CASSPGQYYGYTF.

This clonotype was counted many times. A much larger clone sits a single nucleotide away, making a read error possible. The missing conserved phenylalanine or tryptophan at the end of this CDR3 makes a read error likely. This chain connects TRBV15 to TRBJ1-1, with unresolved D. The CDR3 is 14 residues long. From germline, CDR1 is LNHNV and CDR2 YYDKDF (reference sequence). Trimming took 0 bases from V and 1 from J, leaving 6 bases between them. CDR3 protein: CATSRDLGNTEAFL. The CDR3 DNA reads as TGTGCCACCAGCAGAGATCTCGGGAACACTGAAGCTTTCCTT.

V is TRBV10-3 and J is TRBJ2-1, with 7 bases matching TRBD2. The J segment lost 2 bases and the V segment lost 8 bases, leaving 6 bases of the junction unmatched. Germline CDR1 reads ENHRY; CDR2 reads SYGVKD. The length of the CDR3 is 14 residues. The CDR3 DNA reads TGTGCCATCTGGAGCGGGATCCCCTACAATGAGCAGTTCTTC. Residues: CAIWSGIPYNEQFF.

Comments on this clonotype: Compared with germline, one end of the junction differs, possibly owing to a read error. The chain recombines TRBV12-3 or TRBV12-4 with TRBJ1-1; D gene ambiguous. There are 14 residues in the CDR3. The DNA of the CDR3 is TGTGCCAGCCCCCAGCTAGGAGGGAACACTGATGCTTTCTTT. Translated, it gives CASPQLGGNTDAFF.

This clonotype occurred once. The junction and the germline gene differ at one end; a read error may be behind it. This sequence joins TRBV7-8 and TRBJ1-6; unclear D gene. The CDR3 extends over 16 amino acids. The germline V gene has CDR1 SGHVS and CDR2 FQNEAQ. The CDR3 spells CANSHFTDSYNSPLHF. CDR3 bases: TGTGCCAACAGCCACTTCACAGACTCCTATAATTCACCCCTCCATTTT.

The chain is built from TRBV12-3 or TRBV12-4 and TRBJ2-7; TRBD1 aligns across 7 bases. The V and J ends lost 8 bases and 3 bases, in that order; junction bases with no gene match: 7. The CDR3 is 13 residues long. The CDR3 region has the DNA TGTGCCAGCGCCCCAAACAGGGGCTACGAGCAGTACTTC. Translated: CASAPNRGYEQYF.

A note on this clonotype: At one boundary the junction diverges from the germline segment, which might be a read error. V usage is TRBV6-5 and J usage is TRBJ2-1; no firm D call. CDR1 is MNHEY and CDR2 is SVGAGI in the germline V gene. This CDR3 spans 15 amino acids. The CDR3 nucleotides are TGTGCCAGCAGTTACTTATCAGAAAACTACAGTGAGCAGTTCTTC. Amino acid sequence: CASSYLSENYSEQFF.

The V gene is TRBV19, the J gene TRBJ1-1, with a weak D call TRBD1 (5 bases). The CDR3 length is 15 residues. The V end was cut by 1 base, the J end by 7 bases, with 16 bases between. Germline V CDR1 and CDR2: LNHDA, SQIVND (reference sequence). The CDR3 DNA sequence: TGTGCCAGTAGTATAGGGCCCGGGGGATTCAATGAAGCTTTCTTT. It translates to CASSIGPGGFNEAFF.

V gene TRBV10-1 combines with J gene TRBJ2-3; TRBD2 might be the D (5 bases). V lost 8 bases to trimming and J lost 3 bases, with 15 bases between them. The CDR3 is made up of 14 amino acids. Germline CDR1 is WNHNN and CDR2 is SYGVQD (reference sequence). DNA of the CDR3: TGCGCCAGCGGGCCAGGACTCAGGACAGATACGCAGTATTTT. Translating gives CASGPGLRTDTQYF.

The sample holds a few counts of this clonotype. The J gene is TRBJ1-1, the V gene TRBV7-2, with a weak D call TRBD1 (5 bases). This CDR3 is 13 amino acids long. Germline loops: CDR1 SGHTA, CDR2 FQGNSA. The V gene lost 3 bases and the J gene lost 3 bases, with 8 bases spanning the gap. The CDR3 protein is CASSLGTYTEAFF. The CDR3 nucleotides read TGTGCCAGCAGCTTGGGGACTTACACTGAAGCTTTCTTT.

The table lists this clonotype with many counts. The rearrangement joins TRBV6-2 or TRBV6-3 to TRBJ2-7; D is possibly TRBD1 or TRBD2 (5 bases each). Germline values: CDR1 MNHEY, CDR2 SVGEGT. The CDR3 is 13 residues long. V was trimmed by 7 bases and J by 7 bases, leaving 17 bases between them. The CDR3, as DNA: TGTGCCAGCACAACTGGGACGTCTGGGGAGCAGTACTTC. Its translation: CASTTGTSGEQYF.

Ten or more counts support this clonotype. The genes are TRBV6-5 and TRBJ2-7; D gene unclear. Germline V gene lookup returns CDR1 MNHEY and CDR2 SVGAGI. This CDR3 is built from 13 residues. V gave up 2 bases and J gave up 2 bases, with 7 bases separating them. The CDR3 reads CASSYGRTYEQYF. CDR3 DNA: TGTGCCAGCAGTTACGGACGGACCTACGAGCAGTACTTC.

This clonotype was detected once. This clone may be a read error of a much larger clone one base away. This chain uses TRBV4-2 with TRBJ2-5, with TRBD2 identical over 12 bases. The germline V gene has CDR1 LGHNA and CDR2 YNFKEQ. The CDR3 is made up of 16 amino acids. Trimming at V came to 0 bases and at J to 4 bases, leaving 3 bases not matched to a gene. The CDR3 loop is CASSQESSGGGETQYF. The CDR3 DNA sequence: TGTGCCAGCAGCCAAGAATCTAGCGGGGGGGGAGAGACCCAGTACTTC.

This clonotype was found many times. Germline and junction disagree at one end, which may indicate a read error. In nucleotides, the CDR3 is TGTGCCAGCAGCTTGGGCGGGGGTTCAGATACGCAGTATTTT. It translates to CASSLGGGSDTQYF. The V call is TRBV5-1, the J call TRBJ2-3, with 7 nucleotides matching TRBD2. Germline-derived CDR1 and CDR2 are SGHRS and YFSETQ. The CDR3 runs to 14 residues.

The CDR3 DNA is TGTGCCAGCAGGTCTTTCCCTCGGGAGCAGTACTTC. It encodes CASRSFPREQYF. This chain links TRBV2 with TRBJ2-7, with D unresolved. The CDR3 runs 12 residues. Germline values: CDR1 SNHLY, CDR2 FYNNEI. Deletions cut 6 bases from V and 7 bases from J, with 13 bases between.

V gene TRBV19 combines with J gene TRBJ2-3; D is undetermined. V lost 1 base to trimming and J lost 6 bases, with 2 bases between them. Germline assignment: CDR1 LNHDA and CDR2 SQIVND (reference sequence). The CDR3 is 11 residues long. This CDR3 is CASSIGDTQYF. The DNA of the CDR3 is TGTGCCAGTAGTATAGGGGATACGCAGTATTTT.

J is TRBJ1-1 and V is TRBV10-3; D unresolved. The germline gives CDR1 ENHRY, CDR2 SYGVKD. V was trimmed by 3 bases and J by 5 bases, leaving 16 bases between them. This CDR3 region has 15 residues. The CDR3 DNA is TGTGCCATCAGTGAAACCGGGATCACTGGTACTGAAGCTTTCTTT. It is translated as CAISETGITGTEAFF.

As concerns this clonotype: Likely a read error: the CDR3 ends without its conserved phenylalanine or tryptophan. The chain is built from TRBV7-9 and TRBJ2-7; a possible D gene is TRBD2 (5 bases). Germline V lookup: CDR1 SEHNR, CDR2 FQNEAQ (reference sequence). The V and J ends lost 5 bases and 3 bases respectively, with 11 bases between them. CDR3 length equals 13 residues. CDR3 protein: CASSRREVYEQYS. The DNA of the CDR3 is TGTGCCAGCAGCCGCCGGGAAGTCTACGAGCAGTACTCC.

The count of this clonotype is one. This chain joins TRBV29-1 and TRBJ2-7; 12 positions agree with TRBD2. V shed 6 bases and J 12 bases; nucleotides not matched to a gene: 12. Germline V CDR1 and CDR2: SQVTM, ANQGSEA. The CDR3 contains 13 residues. The CDR3 DNA reads as TGCAGCGTCGCCGGGACTAGCGGGCGTTCTACGTACTTC. Translating gives CSVAGTSGRSTYF.

Ten or more counts support this clonotype. This chain joins TRBV2 and TRBJ2-3; TRBD1 agrees at 8 bases. V shed 4 bases and J 0 bases; nucleotides not matched to a gene: 3. The V gene's germline CDR1 is SNHLY and CDR2 FYNNEI. This CDR3 contains 15 residues. For the CDR3, the DNA is TGTGCCAGCAGTGGCCAGGGGGCAAGCACAGATACGCAGTATTTT. Protein: CASSGQGASTDTQYF.

The rearrangement links TRBV5-5 to TRBJ2-5; 9 bases are shared with TRBD2. Trimming removed 1 base from V and 10 bases from J; junction bases left unmatched: 5. This CDR3 contains 13 residues. Germline V CDR1 and CDR2: SGHKS, YYEKEE (reference sequence). The CDR3 sequence is CASSLRGGADQYF. CDR3 bases: TGTGCCAGCAGCTTGCGCGGGGGGGCGGACCAGTACTTC. Combining the CDR3 with reference TRBV5-5 and TRBJ2-5 gives the whole variable domain DAGVTQSPTHLIKTRGQQVTLRCSPISGHKSVSWYQQVLGQGPQFIFQYYEKEERGRGNFPDRFSARQFPNYSSELNVNALLLGDSALYLCASSLRGGADQYFGPGTRLLVL.

The chain recombines TRBV7-2 with TRBJ2-5; D not certain. The CDR3 loop spans 13 amino acids. CDR1 SGHTA and CDR2 FQGNSA come from the germline V gene. Trimming took 5 bases from V and 4 from J, leaving 11 bases between them. For the CDR3, the DNA is TGTGCCAGCAGCGAAGTTAGTCGAGAGACCCAGTACTTC. Amino acid sequence: CASSEVSRETQYF.

The chain combines TRBV10-1 with TRBJ1-2; no definite D call. The CDR3 contains 11 residues. Trimming cost V 11 bases and J 7 bases, with 14 bases left between them. Germline V gene sequence: CDR1 WNHNN, CDR2 SYGVQD (reference sequence). The DNA for the CDR3 is TGCGCCGGTCGCCGGGGTTTTGGCTACACCTTC. Translation: CAGRRGFGYTF.

This clonotype occurred once. V gene TRBV24-1 combines with J gene TRBJ2-5; 7 bases are a match to TRBD1. In germline, CDR1 is KGHDR, CDR2 SFDVKD. J gave up 1 base and V 9 bases, and 4 bases lay outside the gene matches. The CDR3 has 13 amino acids. The CDR3: CATGQEAQETQYF. The DNA of the CDR3 is TGTGCCACCGGACAGGAGGCCCAAGAGACCCAGTACTTC.

This clonotype was seen more than once but under ten times. J is TRBJ1-6 and V is TRBV10-2, with 9 bases identical to TRBD1. Germline V lookup: CDR1 WSHSY, CDR2 SAAADI. The CDR3 extends over 13 amino acids. The V and J ends lost 10 bases and 14 bases, in that order; junction bases with no gene match: 12. In DNA form, the CDR3 reads TGCGCCACCGGAGGACAGGGGACGGCGACCCTCCACTTT. Protein: CATGGQGTATLHF.

The V call is TRBV7-8, the J call TRBJ2-2; D remains unclear. CDR1 SGHVS and CDR2 FQNEAQ come from the germline V gene. Between the trimmed V and J ends, which lost 0 bases and 1 base, there was a span of 6 bases. CDR3 length equals 15 residues. For the CDR3, the DNA is TGTGCCAGCAGCTTAGCCGGGCGGAACACCGGGGAGCTGTTTTTT. It yields the protein CASSLAGRNTGELFF.